This T cell receptor beta chain derives from a study of T cell responses to AZD1222 COVID-19 vaccine. Germline CDR1 LNHDA, CDR2 SQIVND (reference sequence). CDR3 length: 14 amino acids. Trimming at V came to 5 bases and at J to 5 bases, leaving 6 bases not matched to a gene. The assay was immunoSEQ multiplex PCR, and TCRdb's table has in-frame clones only and misses some. Here the sample spans tens of thousands of clones, over 70% being singletons. V gene TRBV19 combines with J gene TRBJ2-3; 8 nucleotides align to TRBD1. The sequences come from peripheral blood, collected 28 days after the second AZD1222 dose. The source is an adult who received the AZD1222 COVID-19 vaccine. In DNA, the CDR3 is TGTGCCAGTAGTCCCGGACAGGGATTAGATACGCAGTATTTT. It is translated as CASSPGQGLDTQYF.